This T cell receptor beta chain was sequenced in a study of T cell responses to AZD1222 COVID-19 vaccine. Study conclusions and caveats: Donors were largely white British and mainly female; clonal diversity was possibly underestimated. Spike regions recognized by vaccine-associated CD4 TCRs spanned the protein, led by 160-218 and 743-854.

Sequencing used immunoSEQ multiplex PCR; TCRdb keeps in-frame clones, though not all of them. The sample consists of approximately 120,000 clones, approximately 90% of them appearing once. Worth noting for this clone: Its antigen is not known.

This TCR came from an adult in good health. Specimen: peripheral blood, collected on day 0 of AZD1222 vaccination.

The CDR3 nucleotides read TGTGCCAGCAGCGTTCTCGGACAGGGGGCCGGGACAGATACGCAGTATTTT. Its protein is CASSVLGQGAGTDTQYF. J is TRBJ2-3 and V is TRBV9; 11 bases match TRBD1. The V gene's germline CDR1 is SGDLS and CDR2 YYNGEE. CDR3 size: 17 residues. Trimming removed 2 bases from V and 3 bases from J; junction bases left unmatched: 8.